This T cell receptor beta chain derives from a study of T cells in Graves' hyperthyroidism and ophthalmopathy. Researchers took RNA transcripts and amplified the TCR beta CDR3 regions from them. Initially, a first-round RT-PCR of the TCR CDR3 employed the HTBI primer set. TCRdb recomputed calls from the multiplex PCR reads with MiXCR, one row per CDR3 protein. Of about 480,000 distinct CDR3 sequences in the sample, around a quarter were seen once. The V end lost 3 bases, the J end lost 4 bases, and 8 bases lay between the germline ends. This CDR3 region has 13 residues. Germline-derived CDR1 and CDR2 are SGDLS and YYNGEE. Cells are PBMCs isolated from roughly 9.2 ml of fresh blood. Overall study results and limits: By a 13 V-J model, ophthalmopathy was set apart from stable hyperthyroidism.

This clonotype showed up many times. Antigen unknown. The rearrangement uses TRBV9 and TRBJ1-3, with unresolved D. This sequence originates from a woman under 40 with Graves' ophthalmopathy. Input material: blood. The CDR3 reads CASSASGGNTIYF. The CDR3, as DNA: TGTGCCAGCAGCGCCTCAGGCGGAAACACCATATATTTT.